Included here is one TCR beta chain sequence, with context. What it binds is unknown. Profiling relied on immunoSEQ multiplex PCR, and the TCRdb table lists in-frame clones only, not all of them. The repertoire consists of 1.5 million to 1.9 million clones, with approximately 98% occurring once and the leading ten covering about 0.42%. The source of the sample is a study of shared clonotypes between healthy human individuals. Study-wide context: Aged 18 to 49, the donors were a couple of women and three men. Notes on the study in general: Sampling included only blood; tissue repertoires likely differ. A reduction in generation probabilities was seen for non-shared clonotypes relative to those shared by all four donors.

CDR1 and CDR2 from the germline V gene are LNHDA and SQIVND (reference sequence). Trimming took 4 bases from V and 5 from J; bases not matched to a gene: 7. CDR3 length equals 15 residues. The chain uses TRBV19 and TRBJ2-5; TRBD1 matches 10 bases. Input material: naive CD4+ T cells sorted from blood. The sample's subset: CD45RA+ positively selected. The TCR was taken from a man in his thirties or forties in good health. The CDR3 sequence is CASSTATGGVETQYF. The CDR3 DNA sequence: TGTGCCAGTAGTACCGCGACAGGGGGCGTGGAGACCCAGTACTTC. The full variable domain, rest sourced from reference TRBV19 and TRBJ2-5, is DGGITQSPKYLFRKEGQNVTLSCEQNLNHDAMYWYRQDPGQGLRLIYYSQIVNDFQKGDIAEGYSVSREKKESFPLTVTSAQKNPTAFYLCASSTATGGVETQYFGPGTRLLVL.